This T cell receptor beta chain appears in the sequencing data of a study of OX40 agonist ivuxolimab in advanced cancers. Germline assignment: CDR1 LNHDA and CDR2 SQIVND (reference sequence). The CDR3 runs to 15 residues. Deletions cut 6 bases from V and 3 bases from J, with 18 bases between. Sequenced by immunoSEQ multiplex PCR; TCRdb stores in-frame clones only, minus some. The data hold tens of thousands of clones, with roughly 84% observed a single time. The sequence was obtained from an adult with an advanced solid tumor such as melanoma, head and neck, liver or kidney cancer. Sample: CD4+ or CD8+ T cells sorted from blood, taken in a trial of the OX40 agonist ivuxolimab. This chain connects TRBV19 to TRBJ2-7; TRBD1 is a possible D gene (6 bases). CDR3 sequence reads: CASSSRPGHSYEQYF. In nucleotides, the CDR3 is TGTGCCAGTAGCTCCAGACCGGGACACAGCTACGAGCAGTACTTC. Combining the CDR3 with reference TRBV19 and TRBJ2-7 gives the whole variable domain DGGITQSPKYLFRKEGQNVTLSCEQNLNHDAMYWYRQDPGQGLRLIYYSQIVNDFQKGDIAEGYSVSREKKESFPLTVTSAQKNPTAFYLCASSSRPGHSYEQYFGPGTRLTVT.